This entry features one T cell receptor (beta chain) sequence. Its antigen is unknown. TCRdb's copy holds only in-frame clones and misses some; the assay was immunoSEQ multiplex PCR. The repertoire has about 46,000 clones, around nine tenths of them found once; the top ten carry more than 0.95%. The CDR3 runs to 14 residues. The V gene's germline CDR1 is SGHDT and CDR2 YYEEEE. Deletions cut 7 bases from V and 3 bases from J, with 17 bases between. The sample is drawn from a study of T cell responses to AZD1222 COVID-19 vaccine. Points from the study as a whole: CD4 TCRs associated with vaccination spanned spike, dominating at 160-218 and 743-854. Reports say nearly half of spike-specific TCRs go after unmutated variant regions.

The source was peripheral blood, collected 28 days after the second AZD1222 dose. V usage is TRBV5-6 and J usage is TRBJ2-7; D might be TRBD2 (7 bases). The sequence came from an adult who received the AZD1222 COVID-19 vaccine. CDR3 amino acids: CASRPRGGLYEQYF. CDR3 DNA sequence: TGTGCCAGCCGACCGAGGGGGGGGCTCTACGAGCAGTACTTC.